A selection of T cell receptor beta chains follows, all from one sample in a study of human T cells and chemical hapten exposure. TCRdb re-derived calls from the RACE reads in MiXCR, one entry per CDR3 protein. The repertoire has about 120,000 distinct CDR3 sequences, roughly 13% of them found once; the top ten carry 2.5% to 3%. The sample was whole blood, taken in connection with sensitization to the hapten diphenylcyclopropenone (DPC). These receptors were obtained from a woman between 18 and 29 years old with alopecia areata. Some clones in this sample may be carry-over from other donors' samples. Both conserved end residues are part of each CDR3. D genes are given only for firm matches. Part of the rows lack a size; the others show once, few, many or a class for expanded clones.

TRBV18	TRBD1	-	TRBJ2-4	CASSYGTGENIQYF	TGTGCCAGCTCATACGGGACAGGAGAAAACATTCAGTACTTC
TRBV5-5	-	few	TRBJ2-7	CASSLRTSYEQYF	TGTGCCAGCAGCCTAAGGACGTCCTACGAGCAGTACTTC
TRBV7-2	-	few	TRBJ2-2	CASSQADYYTGELFF	TGTGCCAGCAGCCAAGCGGACTACTACACCGGGGAGCTGTTTTTT
TRBV20-1	-	-	TRBJ2-7	CSVSFPSYEQYF	TGCAGTGTCAGCTTTCCTTCCTACGAGCAATACTTC
TRBV7-9	TRBD1	few	TRBJ2-3	CASSSTGLGTDTQYF	TGTGCCAGCAGCTCGACAGGGTTGGGCACAGATACGCAGTATTTT
TRBV25-1	TRBD1	many	TRBJ2-5	CASSEPDRGLGTQYF	TGTGCCAGCAGTGAACCCGACAGGGGGCTGGGGACCCAGTACTTC
TRBV27	TRBD1	many	TRBJ2-7	CASSLGTGLSEQYF	TGTGCCAGCAGTTTAGGGACAGGGCTATCCGAGCAGTACTTC
TRBV7-9	-	many	TRBJ1-1	CASSLELAVSPVTEAFF	TGTGCCAGCAGCCTAGAACTCGCGGTTTCCCCCGTCACTGAAGCTTTCTTT
TRBV20-1	TRBD1	-	TRBJ2-7	CSAPDRARPYEQYF	TGCAGTGCACCCGACAGGGCAAGACCCTACGAGCAGTACTTC
TRBV7-9	TRBD2	-	TRBJ2-1	CASRGTSVFEQFF	TGTGCCTCCCGCGGGACTAGCGTTTTTGAGCAGTTCTTC
TRBV28	-	many	TRBJ2-7	CASSFSLPPYEQYF	TGTGCCAGCAGTTTCAGCCTACCCCCCTACGAGCAGTACTTC
TRBV6-5	-	few	TRBJ2-4	CASSPLRDIGLAKNIQYF	TGTGCCAGCAGTCCTCTCCGGGACATAGGACTAGCCAAAAACATTCAGTACTTC
TRBV7-9	-	few	TRBJ2-3	CASSFSSLTDTQYF	TGTGCCAGCAGCTTCTCCTCCCTCACAGATACGCAGTATTTT
TRBV6-1	-	many	TRBJ1-4	CASSGRQTATNEKLFF	TGTGCCAGCAGCGGTCGACAGACAGCAACTAATGAAAAACTGTTTTTT
TRBV5-4	-	many	TRBJ1-1	CASSLVPGVSTEAFF	TGTGCCAGCAGCTTGGTCCCCGGCGTCAGCACTGAAGCTTTCTTT
TRBV5-4	TRBD2	once	TRBJ2-1	CASRGGGSDEQFF	TGTGCCAGCAGGGGCGGGGGGAGCGATGAGCAGTTCTTC
TRBV7-6	-	many	TRBJ1-1	CASSLVSRGDTEAFF	TGTGCCAGCAGCTTAGTGAGCAGAGGGGACACTGAAGCTTTCTTT
TRBV6-4	TRBD2	few	TRBJ2-1	CASSRTQGTTFNEQFF	TGTGCCAGCAGTCGGACACAAGGGACTACCTTCAATGAGCAGTTCTTC
TRBV10-1	-	-	TRBJ2-3	CASSESTQGGTDTQYF	TGCGCCAGCAGTGAGTCGACTCAGGGAGGCACAGATACGCAGTATTTT
TRBV2	TRBD1	few	TRBJ2-3	CASRDRRRDTQYF	TGTGCCAGCAGGGACAGGAGACGGGATACGCAGTATTTT
TRBV28	-	-	TRBJ1-1	CASVNTEAFF	TGTGCCAGCGTGAACACTGAAGCTTTCTTT
TRBV29-1	-	many	TRBJ1-2	CSAPTENYGYTF	TGCAGCGCCCCGACGGAAAACTATGGCTACACCTTC
TRBV19	TRBD1	many	TRBJ2-1	CASSSSGTGAREQFF	TGTGCCAGTAGTAGCTCCGGGACAGGGGCCCGTGAGCAGTTCTTC
TRBV18	-	-	TRBJ1-1	CASSPWGPEGNTEAFF	TGTGCCAGCTCACCATGGGGTCCAGAAGGGAACACTGAAGCTTTCTTT
TRBV3-1	-	few	TRBJ1-5	CASSRASDRNQPQHF	TGTGCCAGCAGCCGGGCTTCCGACAGGAATCAGCCCCAGCATTTT
TRBV6-5	TRBD1	few	TRBJ1-2	CASSRGTGATDGYTF	TGTGCCAGCAGTAGAGGCACAGGGGCCACGGATGGCTACACCTTC
TRBV5-5	TRBD1	many	TRBJ1-1	CASSLKSQRMGQGRIVNTEAFF	TGTGCCAGCAGCTTGAAATCGCAGCGGATGGGACAGGGCCGAATCGTGAACACTGAAGCTTTCTTT
TRBV7-7	TRBD2	few	TRBJ2-5	CASSFGGGASETQYF	TGTGCCAGCAGCTTCGGCGGGGGGGCATCTGAGACCCAGTACTTC
TRBV4-2	-	few	TRBJ2-7	CASSYGRFASYEQYF	TGTGCCAGCAGCTACGGACGGTTCGCCTCCTACGAGCAGTACTTC
TRBV7-2	TRBD1	many	TRBJ1-1	CASSLDMGQAYTEAFF	TGTGCCAGCAGCTTAGACATGGGACAGGCTTACACTGAAGCTTTCTTT
TRBV7-6	TRBD2	-	TRBJ2-3	CASSSGEKSGGSRTDTQYF	TGTGCCAGCAGCTCAGGGGAAAAAAGCGGGGGGTCCCGCACAGATACGCAGTATTTT
TRBV10-1	-	-	TRBJ2-1	CASSESVVGNEQFF	TGCGCCAGCAGTGAGTCAGTAGTGGGGAATGAGCAGTTCTTC
TRBV29-1	TRBD1	-	TRBJ2-3	CSVPGTGEDTQYF	TGCAGCGTTCCCGGGACAGGGGAAGATACGCAGTATTTT
TRBV2	-	many	TRBJ1-3	CASSTTGPGNTIYF	TGTGCCAGCAGTACTACAGGGCCTGGAAACACCATATATTTT
TRBV29-1	-	-	TRBJ2-7	CSVEDRGRFKNYEQYF	TGCAGCGTTGAAGACCGGGGACGGTTCAAAAACTACGAGCAGTACTTC
TRBV6-5	TRBD1	-	TRBJ1-5	CASSPGRQGAHQPQHF	TGTGCCAGCAGCCCAGGGCGACAGGGGGCCCATCAGCCCCAGCATTTT